Sequencing of this TCR beta chain was carried out in a study of cytomegalovirus exposure and HLA in healthy donors. In the PCR, 60 Vbeta and 13 Jbeta primers were used. Under the authors' procedure: In a later analysis, the count reached some 83 million unique TCR beta chains, with 8.5 million to 14 million shared. The assay was immunoSEQ multiplex PCR, and TCRdb's table has in-frame clones only and misses some. Clone size and the V and J calls come from that table; the DNA yielded D and trimming. The repertoire consists of roughly 160,000 clones, with about four fifths occurring once and the leading ten covering 1%. The CDR3 runs 15 residues. V was pared by 8 bases and J by 4 bases, with 9 bases of the junction left unmatched. CDR1 is SNHLY and CDR2 is FYNNEI in the germline V gene.

The chain has TRBV2 and TRBJ1-1; 11 bases map to TRBD1. Sequenced material: PBMCs. The TCR was taken from a woman aged 50 to 60 in good health and CMV-seropositive. The CDR3 region has the DNA TGTGCCAGCGTCCGGGACAGGGGGAGAGGCACTGAAGCTTTCTTT. Translation: CASVRDRGRGTEAFF.